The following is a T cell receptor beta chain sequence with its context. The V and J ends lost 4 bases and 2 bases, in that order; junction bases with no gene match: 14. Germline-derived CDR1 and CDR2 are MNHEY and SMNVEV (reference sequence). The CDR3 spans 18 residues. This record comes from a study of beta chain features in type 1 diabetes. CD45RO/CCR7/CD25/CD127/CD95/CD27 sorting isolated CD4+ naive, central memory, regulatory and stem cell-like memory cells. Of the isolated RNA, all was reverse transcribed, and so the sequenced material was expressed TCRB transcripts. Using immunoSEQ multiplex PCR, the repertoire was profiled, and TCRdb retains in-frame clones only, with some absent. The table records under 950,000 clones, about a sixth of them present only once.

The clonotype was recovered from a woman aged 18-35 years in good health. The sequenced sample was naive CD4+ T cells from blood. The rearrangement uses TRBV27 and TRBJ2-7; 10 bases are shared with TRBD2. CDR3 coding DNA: TGTGCCAGCAGTTCCGGGACTAGCGTAGAAGAATTGACCTACGAGCAGTACTTC. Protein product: CASSSGTSVEELTYEQYF.